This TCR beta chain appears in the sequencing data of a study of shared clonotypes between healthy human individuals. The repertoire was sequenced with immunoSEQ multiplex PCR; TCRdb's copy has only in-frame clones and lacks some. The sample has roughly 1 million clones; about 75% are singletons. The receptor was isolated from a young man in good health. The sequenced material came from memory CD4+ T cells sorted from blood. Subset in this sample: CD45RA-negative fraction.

CDR3 loop: CASRSAGTQETQYF. Here the CDR3 DNA reads TGCGCCAGCCGCTCAGCGGGGACTCAAGAGACCCAGTACTTC. V gene TRBV5-1 combines with J gene TRBJ2-5; 7 nucleotides match TRBD2. The CDR3 runs to 14 residues. Trimming removed 7 bases from V and 2 bases from J; junction bases left unmatched: 8. Looked up from germline, CDR1 is SGHRS and CDR2 is YFSETQ.